This T cell receptor (beta chain) was captured by sequencing in a study of CD8 T cells in Susac syndrome. The CDR3 runs 14 residues. V gave up 6 bases and J gave up 4 bases, with 15 bases separating them. Germline V lookup: CDR1 MNHNY, CDR2 SVGAGI (reference sequence). cDNA came from about 0.5 to 1 ug RNA primed by random hexamers. An immunoSEQ multiplex PCR amplified TCR beta CDR3 over 54 Vbeta and 13 Jbeta. TCRdb re-analysed the immunoSEQ multiplex PCR reads in MiXCR, keeping a single row per CDR3 protein. The sample lists roughly 120,000 distinct CDR3 sequences; approximately 96% were seen once. With regard to this clonotype: Its specificity is not known.

Blood CD8+ and CD4+ T cells underwent high-throughput TCR beta sequencing. The CD8+ and CD4+ T cells were isolated magnetically using a negative isolation approach, whereas the TEMRA cells were enriched by FACS. Study observations and caveats: The number of individuals included in the study's TCR sequencing and HLA analysis was acknowledged as relatively small.

The TCR comes from a human donor in good health. The chain carries TRBV6-6 and TRBJ1-2, with D possibly TRBD1 on 6 matching bases. Sample: CD4+ T cells from PBMCs. In DNA, the CDR3 is TGTGCCAGCAGGGAAGGGGGTCAGGGCTATGGCTACACCTTC. Protein: CASREGGQGYGYTF.